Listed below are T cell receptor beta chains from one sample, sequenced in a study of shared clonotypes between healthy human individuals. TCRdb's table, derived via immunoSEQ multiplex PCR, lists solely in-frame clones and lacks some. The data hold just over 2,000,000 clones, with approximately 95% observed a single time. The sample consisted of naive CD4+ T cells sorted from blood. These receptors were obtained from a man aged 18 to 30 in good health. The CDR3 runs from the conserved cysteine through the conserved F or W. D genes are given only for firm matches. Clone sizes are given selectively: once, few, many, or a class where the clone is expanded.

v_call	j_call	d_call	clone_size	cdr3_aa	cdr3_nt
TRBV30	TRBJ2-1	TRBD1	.	CAWKRDRVTYNEQFF	TGTGCCTGGAAAAGGGACAGAGTTACCTACAATGAGCAGTTCTTC
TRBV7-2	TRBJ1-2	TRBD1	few	CASSFPGQGSYGYTF	TGTGCCAGCAGCTTCCCGGGACAGGGATCCTATGGCTACACCTTC
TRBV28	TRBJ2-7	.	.	CASSLDRILSYEQYF	TGTGCCAGCAGTTTAGACAGGATACTTTCCTACGAGCAGTACTTC
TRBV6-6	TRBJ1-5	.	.	CASNSLNQPQHF	TGTGCCAGCAACAGCCTCAATCAGCCCCAGCATTTT
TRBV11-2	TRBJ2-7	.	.	CASSSTGTAYEQYF	TGTGCCAGCAGCTCTACGGGGACCGCATACGAGCAGTACTTC
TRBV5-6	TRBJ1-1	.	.	CASSFPPAMNTEAFF	TGTGCCAGCAGCTTCCCCCCAGCGATGAACACTGAAGCTTTCTTT
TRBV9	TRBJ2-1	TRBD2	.	CASSVVSGRVHEQFF	TGTGCCAGCAGCGTAGTTAGCGGGAGGGTCCATGAGCAGTTCTTC
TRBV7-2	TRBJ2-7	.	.	CASSLQGPSSYEQYF	TGTGCCAGCAGCTTACAGGGACCTAGCTCCTACGAGCAGTACTTC
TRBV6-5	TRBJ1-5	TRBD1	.	CASRNAGTGNQPQHF	TGTGCCAGCAGGAATGCCGGGACAGGCAATCAGCCCCAGCATTTT
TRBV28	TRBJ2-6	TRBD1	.	CASSLGIIGQGAAGANVLTF	TGTGCCAGCAGCTTGGGGATAATCGGACAGGGGGCGGCAGGGGCCAACGTCCTGACTTTC
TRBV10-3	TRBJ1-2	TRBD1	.	CAISDGWTGGVGYTF	TGTGCCATCAGTGATGGATGGACAGGGGGCGTTGGCTACACCTTC
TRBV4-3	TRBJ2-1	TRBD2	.	CASSQPPWTSGSYNEQFF	TGCGCCAGCAGCCAACCCCCTTGGACTAGCGGTTCTTACAATGAGCAGTTCTTC
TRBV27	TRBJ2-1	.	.	CASRPTTPNEQFF	TGTGCCAGCAGACCTACTACCCCGAATGAGCAGTTCTTC
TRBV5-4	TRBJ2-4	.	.	CASSLQSAKNIQYF	TGTGCCAGCAGCTTGCAATCAGCCAAAAACATTCAGTACTTC
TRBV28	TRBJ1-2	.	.	CASSWESRPPNYGYTF	TGTGCCAGCAGTTGGGAGAGTCGGCCACCTAACTATGGCTACACCTTC
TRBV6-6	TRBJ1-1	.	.	CASSYLDRLNTEAFF	TGTGCCAGCAGTTACCTCGACAGGCTGAACACTGAAGCTTTCTTT
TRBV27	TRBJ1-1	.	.	CASSLYRNTEAFF	TGTGCCAGCAGTTTATACAGAAACACTGAAGCTTTCTTT
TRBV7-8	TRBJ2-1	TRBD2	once	CASSLRGLAGVSYNEQFF	TGTGCCAGCAGCTTAAGGGGACTAGCGGGAGTTTCCTACAATGAGCAGTTCTTC
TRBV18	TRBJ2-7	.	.	CASSLDSSYEQYF	TGTGCCAGCTCCCTCGACAGCTCCTACGAGCAGTACTTC
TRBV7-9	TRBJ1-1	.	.	CASSPDRSTEAFF	TGTGCCAGCAGTCCTGACCGCTCCACTGAAGCTTTCTTT
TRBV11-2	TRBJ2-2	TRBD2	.	CASSLTSATGELFF	TGTGCCAGCAGCTTAACTAGCGCCACCGGGGAGCTGTTTTTT
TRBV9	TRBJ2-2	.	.	CASRSSRVGGELFF	TGTGCCAGCAGATCGTCCCGGGTAGGGGGGGAGCTGTTTTTT
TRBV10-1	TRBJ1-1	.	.	CASSEGRQAFF	TGCGCCAGCAGTGAGGGCCGGCAAGCTTTCTTT
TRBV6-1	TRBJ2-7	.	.	CASSEQFEQYF	TGTGCCAGCAGTGAGCAGTTCGAGCAGTACTTC
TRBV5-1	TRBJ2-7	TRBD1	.	CASSSLTGGSKYEQYF	TGCGCCAGCAGCTCCCTAACAGGGGGCTCAAAATACGAGCAGTACTTC
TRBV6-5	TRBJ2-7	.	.	CASSRSGPGNSEQYF	TGTGCCAGCAGTAGATCGGGGCCCGGAAACTCCGAGCAGTACTTC
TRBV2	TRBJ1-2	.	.	CASSEVPSGTGGYTF	TGTGCCAGCAGTGAAGTTCCCTCCGGGACTGGAGGCTACACCTTC
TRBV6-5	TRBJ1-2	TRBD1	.	CARRTGGYTF	TGTGCCAGACGGACAGGAGGCTACACCTTC
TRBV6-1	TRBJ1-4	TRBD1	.	CASSLTGNNEKLFF	TGTGCCAGCAGCCTGACAGGGAATAATGAAAAACTGTTTTTT
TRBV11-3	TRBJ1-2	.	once	CASSLAGARYYGYTF	TGTGCCAGCAGCTTAGCCGGTGCCCGGTACTATGGCTACACCTTC
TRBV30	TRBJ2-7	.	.	CAWNTGTYEQYF	TGTGCCTGGAATACAGGGACCTACGAGCAGTACTTC
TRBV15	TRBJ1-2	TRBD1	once	CATSRVLGQGNYGYTF	TGTGCCACCAGCAGAGTGTTGGGACAGGGCAATTATGGCTACACCTTC
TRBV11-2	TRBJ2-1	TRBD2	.	CASSLVAGGPYEQFF	TGTGCCAGCAGCTTAGTCGCGGGGGGGCCATATGAGCAGTTCTTC
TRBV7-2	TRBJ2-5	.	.	CASSLRGRETQYF	TGTGCCAGCAGCTTAAGAGGACGAGAGACCCAGTACTTC
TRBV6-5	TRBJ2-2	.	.	CASRGNTGELFF	TGTGCCAGCAGGGGTAACACCGGGGAGCTGTTTTTT
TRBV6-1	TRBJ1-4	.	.	CASSQSGALNEKLFF	TGTGCCAGCAGCCAGTCCGGGGCTCTTAATGAAAAACTGTTTTTT
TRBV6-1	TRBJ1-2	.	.	CASLAGINGYTF	TGTGCCAGCTTGGCAGGGATAAATGGCTACACCTTC
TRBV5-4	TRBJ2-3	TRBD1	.	CASSGTGGIGTDTQYF	TGTGCCAGCAGCGGAACAGGGGGCATCGGCACAGATACGCAGTATTTT
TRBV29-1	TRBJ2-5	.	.	CSGESGPTQYF	TGCAGCGGTGAGAGTGGCCCAACCCAGTACTTC
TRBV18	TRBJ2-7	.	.	CASSPETGKPNEQYF	TGTGCCAGCTCACCAGAAACAGGAAAGCCCAACGAGCAGTACTTC
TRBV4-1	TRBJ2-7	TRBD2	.	CASSQGPAGGYEQYF	TGCGCCAGCAGCCAAGGTCCAGCGGGAGGATACGAGCAGTACTTC
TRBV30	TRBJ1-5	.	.	CAWSDGFDGNQPQHF	TGTGCCTGGAGTGATGGCTTCGATGGCAATCAGCCCCAGCATTTT
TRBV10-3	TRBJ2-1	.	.	CAINLGDSYNEQFF	TGTGCCATCAATCTCGGGGATTCCTACAATGAGCAGTTCTTC
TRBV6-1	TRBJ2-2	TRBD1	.	CASRRTGVNTGELFF	TGTGCCAGCAGAAGGACAGGGGTGAACACCGGGGAGCTGTTTTTT
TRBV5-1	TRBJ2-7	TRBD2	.	CASSRGTSGKETYEQYF	TGCGCCAGCAGCCGCGGGACTAGCGGGAAGGAAACCTACGAGCAGTACTTC
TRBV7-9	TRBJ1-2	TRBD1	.	CASSLTPGRGPFYRGYTF	TGTGCCAGCAGCTTAACCCCGGGCAGGGGGCCCTTTTATAGGGGCTACACCTTC
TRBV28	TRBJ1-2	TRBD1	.	CASSSGDRELGGYTF	TGTGCCAGCAGTTCGGGGGACAGGGAATTGGGAGGCTACACCTTC
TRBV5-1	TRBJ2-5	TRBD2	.	CASSGGAGAGETQYF	TGCGCCAGCAGTGGAGGAGCGGGAGCGGGCGAGACCCAGTACTTC